These T cell receptor beta chains were read from a single sample in a study of blood T cell repertoires in COVID-19. Repertoires were generated with immunoSEQ multiplex PCR, while TCRdb's copy carries only in-frame clones and drops some. The sample gives about 50,000 clones, 80% to 90% of which show up once; around a sixth is in the top ten. Sequencing input: peripheral blood. Receptors originate from a human donor in a cohort sampled during active COVID-19. The CDR3 runs from the conserved cysteine through the conserved F or W. The D gene is left open where the match is weak. Part of the rows lack a size; the others show once, few, many or a class for expanded clones.

d_gene	abundance	v_gene	j_gene	CDR3aa	CDR3nt
.	.	TRBV6-1	TRBJ2-6	CASSEGPAPSGANVLTF	TGTGCCAGCAGTGAAGGCCCAGCGCCCTCTGGGGCCAACGTCCTGACTTTC
.	.	TRBV9	TRBJ1-1	CASSVEGGWTEAFF	TGTGCCAGCAGCGTAGAGGGAGGATGGACTGAAGCTTTCTTT
.	few	TRBV6-2/TRBV6-3	TRBJ2-7	CASSYGTNSYEQYF	TGTGCCAGCAGTTACGGGACAAACTCCTACGAGCAGTACTTC
.	.	TRBV11-2	TRBJ1-3	CASSLVGGNSGNTIYF	TGTGCCAGCAGCTTAGTAGGGGGAAACTCTGGAAACACCATATATTTT
TRBD2	.	TRBV6-5	TRBJ2-7	CASRTGLAGDYEQYF	TGTGCCAGCAGGACCGGACTAGCGGGAGACTACGAGCAGTACTTC
.	.	TRBV5-1	TRBJ2-7	CASSFRGISYEQYF	TGCGCCAGCAGCTTCCGGGGGATCTCCTACGAGCAGTACTTC
.	.	TRBV2	TRBJ2-7	CASSVGRAYEQYF	TGTGCCAGCAGTGTAGGCAGGGCCTACGAGCAGTACTTC
TRBD1	.	TRBV24-1	TRBJ2-7	CATSDAGTGGRYEQYF	TGTGCCACCAGTGACGCAGGGACAGGGGGCCGTTACGAGCAGTACTTC
TRBD1	.	TRBV7-2	TRBJ1-1	CASSRDRSTEAFF	TGTGCCAGCAGCCGGGACAGGAGTACTGAAGCTTTCTTT
TRBD1	.	TRBV4-2	TRBJ1-2	CASSQTGDYGYTF	TGTGCCAGCAGCCAAACAGGGGACTATGGCTACACCTTC